These 32 T cell receptor beta chains were sequenced from one sample in a study of cytotoxic CD8 clonotypes in ibrutinib-treated CLL. Using immunoSEQ multiplex PCR, the repertoire was profiled, and TCRdb retains in-frame clones only, with some absent. The sample consists of 250,000 to 350,000 clones, roughly three quarters of them appearing once. The starting material was PBMCs, obtained at disease progression, from a patient treated with ibrutinib. All receptors derive from a human donor with chronic lymphocytic leukemia.

The chain uses TRBV27 and TRBJ2-7, with 9 bases identical to TRBD1. Germline V CDR1 and CDR2: MNHEY, SMNVEV (reference sequence). J lost 2 bases, V lost 4 bases, and 6 bases had no gene match. The CDR3 is 15 residues long. The CDR3 region is CASSSRGQGAYEQYF. The CDR3 region has the DNA TGTGCCAGCAGTTCCAGGGGACAGGGAGCCTACGAGCAGTACTTC.

The chain carries TRBV7-2 and TRBJ2-7; 12 bases agree with TRBD2. Trimming removed 1 base from V and 4 bases from J; junction bases left unmatched: 8. The germline gives CDR1 SGHTA, CDR2 FQGNSA. This CDR3 has 17 residues. The CDR3, as DNA: TGTGCCAGCAGCTTAGAGGGCCCACTAGCGGGGGGTTACGAGCAGTACTTC. Its protein product is CASSLEGPLAGGYEQYF.

The chain couples TRBV12-5 to TRBJ2-1; tentatively, D is TRBD2 (6 bases). The V end was cut by 0 bases, the J end by 0 bases, with 9 bases between. The CDR3 length is 16 residues. The germline CDR1 and CDR2 sequences are LGHNT and FRNRAP. The CDR3 coding sequence is TGTGCTAGTGGTTTGGTGGCCGGGAGCTCCTACAATGAGCAGTTCTTC. As protein: CASGLVAGSSYNEQFF.

The chain carries TRBV5-6 and TRBJ1-5; unclear D gene. V dropped 0 bases and J dropped 2 bases, with 9 bases sitting between them. In germline, CDR1 is SGHDT, CDR2 YYEEEE. This CDR3 is built from 15 residues. CDR3 nucleotide sequence: TGTGCCAGCAGCTTGGGGTATGCGGGCAATCAGCCCCAGCATTTT. Its translation is CASSLGYAGNQPQHF.

This clone was seen a few times. This chain links TRBV2 with TRBJ1-5, with D unclear. The CDR3 spans 12 residues. Germline V lookup: CDR1 SNHLY, CDR2 FYNNEI. V lost 2 bases to trimming and J lost 6 bases, with 5 bases between them. CDR3 DNA: TGTGCCAGCAGTGAACGGCTTCAGCCCCAGCATTTT. It translates to CASSERLQPQHF.

The chain uses TRBV18 and TRBJ2-7, with 8 bases fitting TRBD1. V was pared by 2 bases and J by 2 bases, with 2 bases of the junction left unmatched. Germline V gene sequence: CDR1 KGHSH, CDR2 LQKENI. The CDR3 runs 14 residues. The CDR3 is CASSPGTGTYEQYF. CDR3 sequence (DNA): TGTGCCAGCTCACCAGGGACAGGTACCTACGAGCAGTACTTC.

This clone was counted a few times. This chain links TRBV5-1 with TRBJ1-1; D is ambiguous. The CDR3 covers 12 residues. V shed 5 bases and J shed 2 bases, with 7 bases lying between them. CDR1 and CDR2 (germline): SGHRS, YFSETQ. CDR3 protein: CASRVDNTEAFF. The CDR3 coding sequence is TGCGCCAGCAGAGTAGATAACACTGAAGCTTTCTTT.

V gene TRBV9 combines with J gene TRBJ2-1, with TRBD2 matching over 7 bases. CDR1 is SGDLS, CDR2 YYNGEE, per germline. This CDR3 contains 15 residues. V trimming: 3 bases; J trimming: 4 bases; junction bases outside the gene matches: 7. The CDR3 is CASSGGTSAYNEQFF. Written as DNA, the CDR3 is TGTGCCAGCAGCGGGGGTACTAGCGCTTACAATGAGCAGTTCTTC. Drawing the rest from reference TRBV9 and TRBJ2-1, the complete variable domain is DSGVTQTPKHLITATGQRVTLRCSPRSGDLSVYWYQQSLDQGLQFLIQYYNGEERAKGNILERFSAQQFPDLHSELNLSSLELGDSALYFCASSGGTSAYNEQFFGPGTRLTVL.

This clone appeared a single time. The V and J genes are TRBV15 and TRBJ2-2, with 9 bases matching TRBD2. The V gene end was trimmed by 3 bases and the J gene end by 3 bases; junction bases not matched to a gene: 11. Germline CDR1 and CDR2: LNHNV and YYDKDF (reference sequence). The CDR3 totals 18 residues. The CDR3 DNA follows: TGTGCCACCAGCAGTCAGGTGGTAGCGGGAGCCTACACCGGGGAGCTGTTTTTT. Its translation: CATSSQVVAGAYTGELFF.

This chain uses TRBV27 with TRBJ2-7; 9 bases align to TRBD1. The CDR3 spans 14 residues. J gave up 6 bases and V 2 bases, and 5 bases lay outside the gene matches. Germline assignment: CDR1 MNHEY and CDR2 SMNVEV (reference sequence). Written as DNA, the CDR3 is TGTGCCAGCAGTTTAGGGACAGGGATCGGCGAGCAGTACTTC. As protein: CASSLGTGIGEQYF.

The chain employs TRBV18 and TRBJ1-4; 10 bases map to TRBD1. V gave up 3 bases and J gave up 7 bases; unmatched junction bases: 5. The CDR3 sequence is 15 residues long. CDR1 KGHSH and CDR2 LQKENI come from the germline V gene. The CDR3 DNA reads TGTGCCAGCTCACCTACGGACAGGGGGAGTGAAAAACTGTTTTTT. The encoded protein is CASSPTDRGSEKLFF.

The chain uses TRBV19 and TRBJ2-3; 8 bases are shared with TRBD2. This CDR3 comprises 19 residues. V lost 0 bases and J lost 2; bases outside the gene matches: 13. The germline V gene has CDR1 LNHDA and CDR2 SQIVND (reference sequence). The DNA of the CDR3 is TGTGCCAGTAGTATAGATTGGTTGGGGCGGGGGGTCCCCACAGATACGCAGTATTTT. Translated: CASSIDWLGRGVPTDTQYF.

This rearrangement joins TRBV4-3 to TRBJ2-7; D unresolved. The germline V and J ends were trimmed by 0 bases and 4 bases, with 25 bases remaining between them. This CDR3 has 19 residues. Looked up from germline, CDR1 is LGHNA and CDR2 is YSLEER. CDR3 sequence (DNA): TGCGCCAGCAGCCAAGAATCCGTGTATCACAATACCTTGGGTTACGAGCAGTACTTC. This sequence encodes CASSQESVYHNTLGYEQYF.

The genes are TRBV29-1 and TRBJ1-1; D not resolved. V was pared by 5 bases and J by 1 base, with 8 bases between. CDR1 is SQVTM and CDR2 is ANQGSEA in the germline V gene. The CDR3 is 12 amino acids. The CDR3 sequence is CSVFHWNTEAFF. DNA of the CDR3: TGCAGCGTTTTCCATTGGAACACTGAAGCTTTCTTT.

The chain recombines TRBV18 with TRBJ1-1, with D perhaps matching TRBD1 (5 bases). Trimming took off 4 bases at V and 3 bases at J, with 12 bases between the two ends. The CDR3 spans 14 residues. Germline V gene data show CDR1 as KGHSH and CDR2 as LQKENI. The DNA of the CDR3 is TGTGCCAGCTCACGGGGGAGCCAGGACACTGAAGCTTTCTTT. Amino acids: CASSRGSQDTEAFF.

This clone appeared a single time. The J gene is TRBJ1-6, the V gene TRBV29-1; 8 bases match TRBD1. CDR3 size: 12 residues. The V gene's germline CDR1 is SQVTM and CDR2 ANQGSEA. CDR3 protein: CAVAGGSSPLHF. CDR3 coding DNA: TGCGCTGTGGCAGGGGGCAGTTCACCCCTCCACTTT.

The rearrangement uses TRBV25-1 and TRBJ2-7; 10 bases align to TRBD1. This CDR3 region has 16 residues. CDR1 and CDR2 (germline): MGHDK, SYGVNS. After removal of 3 bases from V and 4 bases from J, the junction contained 9 bases not matched to a gene. Written as DNA, the CDR3 is TGTGCCAGCAGTGATATGACCGGGACAGGGGAATACGAGCAGTACTTC. Amino acids: CASSDMTGTGEYEQYF.

The chain couples TRBV2 to TRBJ1-4; D call uncertain. The germline CDR1 and CDR2 sequences are SNHLY and FYNNEI. V was cut by 0 bases and J by 13 bases, with 9 bases left in between. The CDR3 contains 12 residues. This CDR3 reads CASSEAGLRLFF. Written as DNA, the CDR3 is TGTGCCAGCAGTGAAGCTGGGCTCCGACTGTTTTTT.

Concerning this clone: The sample carries other DNA sequences with the same CDR3. The chain employs TRBV6-9 and TRBJ2-7, with 12 positions matching TRBD2. The CDR3 consists of 19 residues. Germline assignment: CDR1 MNHGY and CDR2 SVAAGI. With V trimmed by 9 bases and J by 3 bases, 21 bases remained unmatched. The CDR3 DNA reads TGTGCCAGTCCTCGACGGGACAGGGGACTAGCGGGCACAGACTACGAGCAGTACTTC. It yields the protein CASPRRDRGLAGTDYEQYF.

CDR3 in DNA: TGTGCCAGCAGCTTAGGATGGCTAGCCACTCGGGTCCATGAGCAGTTCTTC. Residues: CASSLGWLATRVHEQFF. The V and J genes are TRBV11-2 and TRBJ2-1; TRBD2 might be the D (5 bases). The CDR3 runs to 17 residues. Germline V gene sequence: CDR1 SGHAT, CDR2 FQNNGV. Trimming stripped 1 base from V and 8 bases from J, with 21 bases between.

J is TRBJ2-5 and V is TRBV6-5; no firm D call. CDR3 length: 12 residues. The ends were cut back, 5 bases at V and 4 bases at J, with 8 bases in the middle. Germline loops: CDR1 MNHEY, CDR2 SVGAGI. CDR3 sequence reads: CASSRGIETQYF. DNA for the CDR3: TGTGCCAGCAGTAGAGGAATAGAGACCCAGTACTTC.

This clone was seen a single time. The CDR3 is CASSAGQAYEQYF. In nucleotides, the CDR3 is TGTGCCAGCAGCGCAGGACAAGCCTACGAGCAGTACTTC. The chain is built from TRBV9 and TRBJ2-7; D might be TRBD1 (5 bases). The CDR3 spans 13 residues. Trimming took 3 bases from V and 2 from J, leaving 9 bases between them. CDR1 SGDLS and CDR2 YYNGEE come from the germline V gene. Drawing the rest from reference TRBV9 and TRBJ2-7, the complete variable domain is DSGVTQTPKHLITATGQRVTLRCSPRSGDLSVYWYQQSLDQGLQFLIQYYNGEERAKGNILERFSAQQFPDLHSELNLSSLELGDSALYFCASSAGQAYEQYFGPGTRLTVT.

This clone was detected only a few times. The chain employs TRBV6-5 and TRBJ2-5; 11 nucleotides match TRBD2. Trimming at V came to 3 bases and at J to 2 bases, leaving 2 bases not matched to a gene. Per germline, CDR1 MNHEY and CDR2 SVGAGI. This CDR3 comprises 15 residues. CDR3: CASSYRLAGQETQYF. Here the CDR3 DNA reads TGTGCCAGCAGTTATCGACTAGCGGGACAAGAGACCCAGTACTTC.

CDR3 bases: TGTGCCAGCAGTACGCCGGGACTAGGCTACAATGAGCAGTTCTTC. It encodes CASSTPGLGYNEQFF. The V and J genes are TRBV25-1 and TRBJ2-1; 8 bases line up with TRBD2. Trimming took 5 bases from V and 3 from J; bases not matched to a gene: 6. Germline V gene lookup returns CDR1 MGHDK and CDR2 SYGVNS. The CDR3 consists of 15 residues.

V and J are TRBV5-8 and TRBJ2-3; D is uncertain. Germline loops: CDR1 SGHTS, CDR2 YDEGEE. Trimming cost V 3 bases and J 3 bases, with 8 bases left between them. The CDR3 runs to 13 residues. CDR3 sequence reads: CASSSLDTDTQYF. CDR3 DNA: TGTGCCAGCAGCTCGCTAGATACAGATACGCAGTATTTT. The entire variable domain, with the rest obtained from reference TRBV5-8 and TRBJ2-3, is as follows: EAGVTQSPTHLIKTRGQQATLRCSPISGHTSVYWYQQALGLGLQFLLWYDEGEERNRGNFPPRFSGRQFPNYSSELNVNALELEDSALYLCASSSLDTDTQYFGPGTRLTVL.

This chain links TRBV18 with TRBJ2-3; 11 bases line up with TRBD2. The V gene's germline CDR1 is KGHSH and CDR2 LQKENI. Trimming took 1 base from V and 6 from J; bases not matched to a gene: 6. This CDR3 comprises 16 residues. The CDR3 is CASSPLAGGPSDTQYF. The CDR3 nucleotides read TGTGCCAGCTCACCACTAGCGGGAGGGCCCTCGGATACGCAGTATTTT.

Notes on this clone: This sample includes further DNA sequences coding for the same CDR3. The chain links TRBV20-1 to TRBJ2-1; D unresolved. CDR3 length equals 11 residues. Germline V gene lookup returns CDR1 DFQATT and CDR2 SNEGSKA (reference sequence). V was cut by 6 bases and J by 4 bases, with 7 bases left in between. As DNA, the CDR3 is TGCAGTGCCCGGGCGTACAATGAGCAGTTCTTC. This codes for CSARAYNEQFF.

The table lists this clone with a few counts. V and J are TRBV11-2 and TRBJ2-1; the D is unclear. The V end lost 1 base, the J end lost 3 bases, and 10 bases lay between the germline ends. CDR3 length: 15 amino acids. Germline-derived CDR1 and CDR2 are SGHAT and FQNNGV. CDR3 sequence reads: CASSLVTGLYNEQFF. CDR3 nucleotide sequence: TGTGCCAGCAGCTTAGTAACTGGCCTCTACAATGAGCAGTTCTTC.

J is TRBJ1-2 and V is TRBV6-5; D may be TRBD1 (6 bases). This CDR3 is built from 15 residues. Deletions cut 0 bases from V and 4 bases from J, with 12 bases between. Germline CDR1 is MNHEY and CDR2 is SVGAGI. The CDR3, as DNA: TGTGCCAGCAGTTACTCGAAACGAGGGGGCTATGGCTACACCTTC. Amino acid sequence: CASSYSKRGGYGYTF.

J is TRBJ2-3 and V is TRBV19; D may be TRBD1 (7 bases). The CDR3 is 14 amino acids. Germline CDR1 LNHDA, CDR2 SQIVND (reference sequence). The germline V and J ends were trimmed by 5 bases and 3 bases, with 12 bases remaining between them. CDR3 sequence (DNA): TGTGCCAGTAGTGCAGGGGGGAATACAGATACGCAGTATTTT. Protein: CASSAGGNTDTQYF.

The chain is built from TRBV28 and TRBJ2-7; possible D gene TRBD1, 5 bases. The CDR3 length is 15 residues. The ends were cut back, 3 bases at V and 3 bases at J, with 15 bases in the middle. Per germline, CDR1 MDHEN and CDR2 SYDVKM. The CDR3 bases are TGTGCCAGCAGTTTTCTCGACAGAAACAACTACGAGCAGTACTTC. Translated: CASSFLDRNNYEQYF.

The gene calls are TRBV9 and TRBJ2-1; D call uncertain. This CDR3 contains 12 residues. V lost 1 base and J lost 8, with 7 bases in between. Per the germline V gene, CDR1 is SGDLS and CDR2 is YYNGEE. The CDR3 DNA sequence: TGTGCCAGCAGCGTAAACAGTGATGAGCAGTTCTTC. Amino acids: CASSVNSDEQFF.